Below are 4 T cell receptor beta chains sequenced from a single sample in a study of technical replicates of blood from a few donors. Generated by immunoSEQ multiplex PCR, the TCRdb table keeps only in-frame clones and is missing some. The profile shows about 83,000 clones, roughly 96% of them singletons. Sequences were obtained from T cells isolated from PBMCs. Receptors were obtained from a human donor in good health.

This clone is a singleton in its sample. The chain joins TRBV5-1 to TRBJ2-7; TRBD2 is a possible D gene (5 bases). With 2 bases removed from V and 4 bases from J, the gap between germline ends came to 10 bases. CDR1 SGHRS and CDR2 YFSETQ come from the germline V gene. The CDR3 loop spans 13 amino acids. CDR3 in DNA: TGCGCCAGCAGCTTTCCCGGCGGGTACGAGCAGTACTTC. Protein: CASSFPGGYEQYF.

The chain is built from TRBV28 and TRBJ2-7, with a weak D call TRBD2 (6 bases). CDR3 size: 16 residues. V was pared by 7 bases and J by 0 bases, with 19 bases between. Germline CDR1 MDHEN, CDR2 SYDVKM. The CDR3 is CASKTLRASVSYEQYF. For the CDR3, the DNA is TGTGCCAGCAAGACCCTCCGGGCTAGCGTCTCCTACGAGCAGTACTTC.

In nucleotides, the CDR3 is TGTGCCAGCAGCTTAGGGGTTACGCTAGCGGGAGGGCGCGACGAGCAGTACTTC. Translated: CASSLGVTLAGGRDEQYF. V usage is TRBV13 and J usage is TRBJ2-7; TRBD2 agrees at 12 bases. This CDR3 is 18 amino acids long. V gave up 0 bases and J gave up 5 bases; unmatched junction bases: 11. Per the germline V gene, CDR1 is PRHDT and CDR2 is FYEKMQ (reference sequence).

In DNA form, the CDR3 reads TGTGCCAGTAGTATACTGCCCTGGGGACTAGCGGACCCCAGGGAGCAGTACTTC. Translated: CASSILPWGLADPREQYF. The chain recombines TRBV19 with TRBJ2-7; TRBD2 agrees at 11 bases. CDR3 size: 18 residues. With 2 bases clipped from V and 7 bases from J, the junction kept 16 bases outside the gene matches. CDR1 and CDR2 (germline): LNHDA, SQIVND (reference sequence).